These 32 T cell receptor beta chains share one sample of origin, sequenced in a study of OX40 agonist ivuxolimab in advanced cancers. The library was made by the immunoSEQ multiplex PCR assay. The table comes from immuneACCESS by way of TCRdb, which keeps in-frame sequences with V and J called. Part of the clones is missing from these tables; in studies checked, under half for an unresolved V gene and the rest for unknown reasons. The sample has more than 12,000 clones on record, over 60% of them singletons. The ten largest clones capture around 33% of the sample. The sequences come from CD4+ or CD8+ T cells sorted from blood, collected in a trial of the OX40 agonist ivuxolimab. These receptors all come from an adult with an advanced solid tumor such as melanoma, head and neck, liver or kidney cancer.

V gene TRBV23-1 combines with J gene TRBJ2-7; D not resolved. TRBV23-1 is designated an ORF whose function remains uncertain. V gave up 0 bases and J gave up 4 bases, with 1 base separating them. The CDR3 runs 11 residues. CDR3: CASSQSYEQYF. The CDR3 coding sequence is TGCGCCAGCAGTCAATCGTACGAGCAGTACTTC.

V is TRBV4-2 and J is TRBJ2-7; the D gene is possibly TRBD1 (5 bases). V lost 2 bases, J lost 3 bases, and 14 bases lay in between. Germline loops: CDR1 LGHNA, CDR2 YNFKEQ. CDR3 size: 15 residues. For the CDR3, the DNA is TGTGCCAGCAGCCAAACAGGCATAACAGACTACGAGCAGTACTTC. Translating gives CASSQTGITDYEQYF.

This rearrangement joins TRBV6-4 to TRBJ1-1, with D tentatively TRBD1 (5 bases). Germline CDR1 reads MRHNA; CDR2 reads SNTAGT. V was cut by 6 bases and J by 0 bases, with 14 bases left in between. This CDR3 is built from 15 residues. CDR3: CASSEGPLMNTEAFF. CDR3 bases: TGTGCCAGCAGCGAGGGACCGTTAATGAACACTGAAGCTTTCTTT.

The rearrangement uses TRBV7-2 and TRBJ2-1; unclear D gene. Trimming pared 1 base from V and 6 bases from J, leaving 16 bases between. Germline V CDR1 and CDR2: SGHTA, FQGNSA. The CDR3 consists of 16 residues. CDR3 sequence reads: CASSLVLSTAANEQFF. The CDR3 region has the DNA TGTGCCAGCAGCTTAGTTTTGAGCACGGCGGCCAATGAGCAGTTCTTC. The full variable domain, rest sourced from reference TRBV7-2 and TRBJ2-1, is GAGVSQSPSNKVTEKGKDVELRCDPISGHTALYWYRQSLGQGLEFLIYFQGNSAPDKSGLPSDRFSAERTGGSVSTLTIQRTQQEDSAVYLCASSLVLSTAANEQFFGPGTRLTVL.

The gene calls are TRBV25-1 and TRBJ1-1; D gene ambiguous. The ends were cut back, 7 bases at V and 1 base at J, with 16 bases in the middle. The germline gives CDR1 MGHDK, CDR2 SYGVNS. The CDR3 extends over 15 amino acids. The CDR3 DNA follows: TGTGCCAGCATAGAAGGGTGGGGTGGGAACACTGAAGCTTTCTTT. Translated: CASIEGWGGNTEAFF.

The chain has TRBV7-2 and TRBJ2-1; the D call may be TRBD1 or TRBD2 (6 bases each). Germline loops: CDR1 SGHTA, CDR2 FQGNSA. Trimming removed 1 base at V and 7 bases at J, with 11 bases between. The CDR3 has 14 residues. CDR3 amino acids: CASSLGGAANEQFF. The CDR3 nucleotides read TGTGCCAGCAGCTTAGGGGGGGCGGCAAATGAGCAGTTCTTC.

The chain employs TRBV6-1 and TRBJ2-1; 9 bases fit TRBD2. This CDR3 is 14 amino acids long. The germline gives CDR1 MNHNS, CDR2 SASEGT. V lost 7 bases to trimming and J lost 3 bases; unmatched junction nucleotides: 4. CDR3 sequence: CASKASGNYNEQFF. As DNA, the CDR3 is TGTGCCAGCAAGGCTAGCGGGAACTACAATGAGCAGTTCTTC.

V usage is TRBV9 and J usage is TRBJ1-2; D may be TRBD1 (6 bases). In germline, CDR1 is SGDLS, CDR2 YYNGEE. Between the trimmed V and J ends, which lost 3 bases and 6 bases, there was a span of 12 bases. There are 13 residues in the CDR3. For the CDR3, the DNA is TGTGCCAGCAGCGAGAACAGGGTTAATGGCTACACCTTC. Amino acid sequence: CASSENRVNGYTF.

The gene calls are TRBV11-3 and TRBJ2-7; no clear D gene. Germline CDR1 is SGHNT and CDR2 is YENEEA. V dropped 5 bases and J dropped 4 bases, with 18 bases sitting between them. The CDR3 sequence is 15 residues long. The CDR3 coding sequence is TGTGCCAGCAGCGTTCGTGGCCTCCCTACGTACGAGCAGTACTTC. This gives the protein CASSVRGLPTYEQYF. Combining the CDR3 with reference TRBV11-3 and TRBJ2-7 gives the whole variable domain EAGVVQSPRYKIIEKKQPVAFWCNPISGHNTLYWYLQNLGQGPELLIRYENEEAVDDSQLPKDRFSAERLKGVDSTLKIQPAELGDSAVYLCASSVRGLPTYEQYFGPGTRLTVT.

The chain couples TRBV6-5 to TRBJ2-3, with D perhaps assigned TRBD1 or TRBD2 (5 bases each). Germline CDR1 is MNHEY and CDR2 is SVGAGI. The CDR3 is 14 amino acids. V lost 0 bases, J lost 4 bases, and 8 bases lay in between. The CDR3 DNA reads TGTGCCAGCAGTTACTCGGGACGGGCAGATACGCAGTATTTT. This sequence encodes CASSYSGRADTQYF.

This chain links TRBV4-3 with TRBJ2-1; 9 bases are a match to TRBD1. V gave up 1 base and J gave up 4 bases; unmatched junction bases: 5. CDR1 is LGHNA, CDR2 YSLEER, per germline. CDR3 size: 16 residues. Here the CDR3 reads CASSQAEGQGYNEQFF. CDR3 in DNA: TGCGCCAGCAGCCAAGCAGAGGGACAGGGATACAATGAGCAGTTCTTC.

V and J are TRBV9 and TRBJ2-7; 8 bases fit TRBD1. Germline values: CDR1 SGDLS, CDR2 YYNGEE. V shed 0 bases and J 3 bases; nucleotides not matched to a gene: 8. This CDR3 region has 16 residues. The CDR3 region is CASSVEPVQGGYEQYF. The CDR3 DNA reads TGTGCCAGCAGCGTAGAACCCGTACAGGGGGGCTACGAGCAGTACTTC.

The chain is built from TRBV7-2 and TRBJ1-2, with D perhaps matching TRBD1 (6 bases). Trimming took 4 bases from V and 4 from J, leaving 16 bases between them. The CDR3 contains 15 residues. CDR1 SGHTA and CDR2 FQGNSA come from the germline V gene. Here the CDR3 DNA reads TGTGCCAGCAGCTCGCCCCAGACAGGCTCCTATGGCTACACCTTC. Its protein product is CASSSPQTGSYGYTF.

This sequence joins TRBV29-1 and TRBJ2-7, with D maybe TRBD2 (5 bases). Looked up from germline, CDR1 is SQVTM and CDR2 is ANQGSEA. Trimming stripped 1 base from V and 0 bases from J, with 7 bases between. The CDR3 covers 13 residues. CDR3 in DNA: TGCAGCGTTGAAGGCGGGTACTCCTACGAGCAGTACTTC. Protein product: CSVEGGYSYEQYF.

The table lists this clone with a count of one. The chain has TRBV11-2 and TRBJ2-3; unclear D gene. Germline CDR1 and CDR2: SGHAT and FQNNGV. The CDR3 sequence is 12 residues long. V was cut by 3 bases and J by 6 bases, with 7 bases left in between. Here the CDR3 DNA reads TGTGCCAGCAGCTTTGCCGGTGATACGCAGTATTTT. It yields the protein CASSFAGDTQYF.

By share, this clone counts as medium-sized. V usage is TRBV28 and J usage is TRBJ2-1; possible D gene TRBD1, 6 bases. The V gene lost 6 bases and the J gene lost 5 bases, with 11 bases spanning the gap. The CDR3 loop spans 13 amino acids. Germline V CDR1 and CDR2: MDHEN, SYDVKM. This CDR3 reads CASRPDSHNEQFF. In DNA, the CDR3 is TGTGCCAGCAGACCGGACAGCCACAATGAGCAGTTCTTC.

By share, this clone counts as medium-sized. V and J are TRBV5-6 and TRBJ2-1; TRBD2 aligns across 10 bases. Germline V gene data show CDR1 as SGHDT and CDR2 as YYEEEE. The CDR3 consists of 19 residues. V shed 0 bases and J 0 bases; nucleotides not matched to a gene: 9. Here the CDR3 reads CASSLGGSGRRPSYNEQFF. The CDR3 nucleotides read TGTGCCAGCAGCTTGGGAGGTAGCGGGAGGCGTCCCTCCTACAATGAGCAGTTCTTC. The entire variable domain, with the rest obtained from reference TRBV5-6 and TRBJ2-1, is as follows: DAGVTQSPTHLIKTRGQQVTLRCSPKSGHDTVSWYQQALGQGPQFIFQYYEEEERQRGNFPDRFSGHQFPNYSSELNVNALLLGDSALYLCASSLGGSGRRPSYNEQFFGPGTRLTVL.

DNA of the CDR3: TGCAGCGTTCGGGGAGCGGGGATACAAGAGACCCAGTACTTC. It translates to CSVRGAGIQETQYF. This rearrangement joins TRBV29-1 to TRBJ2-5; 7 nucleotides match TRBD2. CDR1 is SQVTM and CDR2 is ANQGSEA in the germline V gene. V trimming: 5 bases; J trimming: 2 bases; junction bases outside the gene matches: 8. The CDR3 runs to 14 residues.

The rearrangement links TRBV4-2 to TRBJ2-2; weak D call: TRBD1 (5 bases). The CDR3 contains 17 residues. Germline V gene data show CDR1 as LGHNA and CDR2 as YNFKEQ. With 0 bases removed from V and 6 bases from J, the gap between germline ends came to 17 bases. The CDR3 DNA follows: TGTGCCAGCAGCCAAGATGCGCAGGGAAGAGGAGCCGGGGAGCTGTTTTTT. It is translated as CASSQDAQGRGAGELFF.

The CDR3 sequence: CASSLPMEGSYGYTF. The CDR3 DNA is TGTGCCAGCAGCTTACCTATGGAGGGCTCTTATGGCTACACCTTC. The chain recombines TRBV7-9 with TRBJ1-2; D unclear. The CDR3 runs to 15 residues. The germline V gene encodes CDR1 SEHNR and CDR2 FQNEAQ (reference sequence). Trimming left V 2 bases short and J 5 bases short, with 15 bases between.

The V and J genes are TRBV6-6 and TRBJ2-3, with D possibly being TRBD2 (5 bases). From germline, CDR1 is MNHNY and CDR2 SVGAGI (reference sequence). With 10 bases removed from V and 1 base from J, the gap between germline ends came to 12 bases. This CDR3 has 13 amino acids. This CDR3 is CATAGVGTDTQYF. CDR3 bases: TGTGCCACCGCCGGGGTGGGCACAGATACGCAGTATTTT.

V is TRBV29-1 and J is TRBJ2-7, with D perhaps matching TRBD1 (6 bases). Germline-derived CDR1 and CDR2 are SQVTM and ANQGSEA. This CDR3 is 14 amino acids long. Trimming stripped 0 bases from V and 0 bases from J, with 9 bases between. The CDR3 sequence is CSVEDRTDSYEQYF. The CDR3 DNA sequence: TGCAGCGTTGAAGACCGGACAGACTCCTACGAGCAGTACTTC.

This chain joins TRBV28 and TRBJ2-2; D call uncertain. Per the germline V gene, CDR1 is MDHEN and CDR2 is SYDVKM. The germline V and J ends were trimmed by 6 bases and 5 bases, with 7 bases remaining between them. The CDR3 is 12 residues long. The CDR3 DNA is TGTGCCAGCAGCCGTGGAACCGGGGAGCTGTTTTTT. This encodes CASSRGTGELFF.

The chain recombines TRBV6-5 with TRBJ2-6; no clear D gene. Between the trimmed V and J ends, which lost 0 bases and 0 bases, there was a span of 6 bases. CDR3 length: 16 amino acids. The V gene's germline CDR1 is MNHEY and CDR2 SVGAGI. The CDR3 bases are TGTGCCAGCAGTTACTCGGTGGGCTCTGGGGCCAACGTCCTGACTTTC. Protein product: CASSYSVGSGANVLTF.

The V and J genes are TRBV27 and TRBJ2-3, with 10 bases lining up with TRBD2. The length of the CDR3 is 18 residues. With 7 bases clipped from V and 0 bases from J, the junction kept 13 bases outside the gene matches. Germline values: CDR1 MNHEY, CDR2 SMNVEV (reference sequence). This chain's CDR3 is CASNPPGLATPSTDTQYF. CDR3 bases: TGTGCCAGCAACCCCCCGGGACTAGCGACCCCTAGCACAGATACGCAGTATTTT.

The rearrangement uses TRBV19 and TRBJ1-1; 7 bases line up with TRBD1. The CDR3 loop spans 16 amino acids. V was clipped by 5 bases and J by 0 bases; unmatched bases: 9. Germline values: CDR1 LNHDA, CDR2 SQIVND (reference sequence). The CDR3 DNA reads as TGTGCCAGTAGTGTCACAGGGACAGAAGTGAACACTGAAGCTTTCTTT. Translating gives CASSVTGTEVNTEAFF.

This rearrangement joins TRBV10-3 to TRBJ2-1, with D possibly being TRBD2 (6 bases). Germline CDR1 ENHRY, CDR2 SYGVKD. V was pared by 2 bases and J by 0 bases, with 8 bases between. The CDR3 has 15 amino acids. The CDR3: CAISEMGGSYNEQFF. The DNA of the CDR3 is TGTGCCATCAGTGAGATGGGGGGCTCCTACAATGAGCAGTTCTTC.

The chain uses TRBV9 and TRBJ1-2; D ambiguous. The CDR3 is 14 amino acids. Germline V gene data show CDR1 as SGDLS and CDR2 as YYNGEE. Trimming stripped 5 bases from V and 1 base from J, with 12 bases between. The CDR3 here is CASSQRQDNYGYTF. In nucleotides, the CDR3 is TGTGCCAGCAGTCAAAGGCAGGATAACTATGGCTACACCTTC. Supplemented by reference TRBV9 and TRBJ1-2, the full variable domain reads DSGVTQTPKHLITATGQRVTLRCSPRSGDLSVYWYQQSLDQGLQFLIQYYNGEERAKGNILERFSAQQFPDLHSELNLSSLELGDSALYFCASSQRQDNYGYTFGSGTRLTVV.

CDR3 region: CASSQGAAGTDNEQFF. The CDR3 DNA reads TGCGCCAGCAGCCAAGGCGCGGCGGGCACTGACAATGAGCAGTTCTTC. The chain links TRBV4-3 to TRBJ2-1; D perhaps matches TRBD2 (5 bases). The CDR3 length is 16 residues. V was trimmed by 1 base and J by 5 bases, leaving 15 bases between them. Germline assignment: CDR1 LGHNA and CDR2 YSLEER.

This CDR3 reads CASSLAQGGWGNQPQHF. CDR3 bases: TGTGCCAGCAGCTTAGCACAGGGGGGATGGGGCAATCAGCCCCAGCATTTT. The chain uses TRBV7-9 and TRBJ1-5; 8 bases map to TRBD1. With V trimmed by 0 bases and J by 2 bases, 6 bases remained unmatched. CDR3 length: 17 residues. Germline loops: CDR1 SEHNR, CDR2 FQNEAQ (reference sequence). The full variable domain, with the rest looked up from reference TRBV7-9 and TRBJ1-5, is DTGVSQNPRHKITKRGQNVTFRCDPISEHNRLYWYRQTLGQGPEFLTYFQNEAQLEKSRLLSDRFSAERPKGSFSTLEIQRTEQGDSAMYLCASSLAQGGWGNQPQHFGDGTRLSIL.

As DNA, the CDR3 is TGTGCCAGCAACGGTGACTACGAGCAGTACTTC. This gives the protein CASNGDYEQYF. The J gene is TRBJ2-5, the V gene TRBV2; D is unresolved. With the DNA end fitting TRBJ2-7 better, the J assignment may be wrong. The germline CDR1 and CDR2 sequences are SNHLY and FYNNEI. This CDR3 comprises 11 residues.

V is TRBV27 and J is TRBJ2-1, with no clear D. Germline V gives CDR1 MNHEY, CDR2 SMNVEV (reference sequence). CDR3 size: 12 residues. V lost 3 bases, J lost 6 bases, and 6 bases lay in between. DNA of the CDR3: TGTGCCAGCAGTTTGAAACGCAATGAGCAGTTCTTC. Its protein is CASSLKRNEQFF.